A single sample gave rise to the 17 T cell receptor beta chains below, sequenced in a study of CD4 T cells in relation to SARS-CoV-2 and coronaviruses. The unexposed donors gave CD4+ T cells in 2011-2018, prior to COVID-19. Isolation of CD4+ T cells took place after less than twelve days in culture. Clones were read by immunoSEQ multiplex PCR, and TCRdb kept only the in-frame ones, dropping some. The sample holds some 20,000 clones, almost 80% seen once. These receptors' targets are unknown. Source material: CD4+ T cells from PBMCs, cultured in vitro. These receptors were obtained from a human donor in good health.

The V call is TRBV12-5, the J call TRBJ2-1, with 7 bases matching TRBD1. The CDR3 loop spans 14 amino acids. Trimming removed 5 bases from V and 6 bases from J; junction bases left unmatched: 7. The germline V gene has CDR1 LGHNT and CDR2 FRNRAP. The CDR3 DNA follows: TGTGCTAGTGGTCCCCGGGACAGCCTCAATGAGCAGTTCTTC. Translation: CASGPRDSLNEQFF.

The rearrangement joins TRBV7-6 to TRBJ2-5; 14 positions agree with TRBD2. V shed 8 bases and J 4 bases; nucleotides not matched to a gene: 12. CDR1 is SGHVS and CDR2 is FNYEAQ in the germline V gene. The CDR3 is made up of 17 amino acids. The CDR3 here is CASRPGTSGRFGETQYF. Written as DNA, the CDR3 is TGTGCCAGCCGTCCGGGGACTAGCGGGAGATTCGGAGAGACCCAGTACTTC.

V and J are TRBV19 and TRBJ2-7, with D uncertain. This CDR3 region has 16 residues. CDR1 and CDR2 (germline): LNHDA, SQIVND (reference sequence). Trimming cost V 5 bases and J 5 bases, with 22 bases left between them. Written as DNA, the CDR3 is TGTGCCAGTAGTTCAGATATAGTTCCTCCGAGGAACGAGCAGTACTTC. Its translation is CASSSDIVPPRNEQYF. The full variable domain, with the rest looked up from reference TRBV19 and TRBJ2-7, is DGGITQSPKYLFRKEGQNVTLSCEQNLNHDAMYWYRQDPGQGLRLIYYSQIVNDFQKGDIAEGYSVSREKKESFPLTVTSAQKNPTAFYLCASSSDIVPPRNEQYFGPGTRLTVT.

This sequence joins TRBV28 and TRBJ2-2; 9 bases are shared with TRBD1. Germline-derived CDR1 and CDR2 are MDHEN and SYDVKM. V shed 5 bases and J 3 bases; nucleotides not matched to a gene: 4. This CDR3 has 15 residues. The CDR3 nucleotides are TGTGCCAGCAGTCAAGGGGACAGGGACACCGGGGAGCTGTTTTTT. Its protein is CASSQGDRDTGELFF.

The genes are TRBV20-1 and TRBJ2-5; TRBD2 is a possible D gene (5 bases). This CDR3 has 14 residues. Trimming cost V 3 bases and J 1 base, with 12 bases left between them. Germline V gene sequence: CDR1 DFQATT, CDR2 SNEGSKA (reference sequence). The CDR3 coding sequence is TGCAGTGCTAGTAGGCCGGGATTCCAAGAGACCCAGTACTTC. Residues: CSASRPGFQETQYF.

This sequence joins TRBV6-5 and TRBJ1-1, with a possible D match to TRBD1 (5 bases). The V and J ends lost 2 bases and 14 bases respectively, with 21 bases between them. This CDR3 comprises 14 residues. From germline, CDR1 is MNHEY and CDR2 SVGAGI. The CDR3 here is CASSYGVGAPLGFF. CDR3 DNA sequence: TGTGCCAGCAGTTACGGGGTAGGGGCTCCGCTGGGGTTCTTT.

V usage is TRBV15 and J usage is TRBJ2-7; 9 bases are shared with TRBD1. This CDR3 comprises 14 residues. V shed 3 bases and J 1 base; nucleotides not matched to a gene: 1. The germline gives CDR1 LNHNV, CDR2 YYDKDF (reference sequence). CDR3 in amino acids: CATSRGQGSYEQYF. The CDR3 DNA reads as TGTGCCACCAGCAGGGGACAGGGTTCCTACGAGCAGTACTTC.

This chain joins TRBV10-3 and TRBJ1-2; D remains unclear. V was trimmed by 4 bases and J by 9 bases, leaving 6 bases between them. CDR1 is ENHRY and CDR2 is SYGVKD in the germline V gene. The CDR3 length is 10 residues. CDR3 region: CAISVPSYTF. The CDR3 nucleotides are TGTGCCATCAGTGTTCCGAGCTACACCTTC.

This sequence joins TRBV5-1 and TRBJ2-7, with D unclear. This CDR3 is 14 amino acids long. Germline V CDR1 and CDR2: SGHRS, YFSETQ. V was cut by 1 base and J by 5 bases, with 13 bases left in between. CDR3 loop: CASSLRQVANEQYF. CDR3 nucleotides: TGCGCCAGCAGCTTGCGGCAGGTTGCTAACGAGCAGTACTTC.

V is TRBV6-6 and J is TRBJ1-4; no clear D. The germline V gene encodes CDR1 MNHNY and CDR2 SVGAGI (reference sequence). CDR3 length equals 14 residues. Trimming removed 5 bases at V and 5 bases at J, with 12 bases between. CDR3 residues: CASSRERVNEKLFF. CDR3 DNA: TGTGCCAGCAGTAGGGAACGGGTAAATGAAAAACTGTTTTTT.

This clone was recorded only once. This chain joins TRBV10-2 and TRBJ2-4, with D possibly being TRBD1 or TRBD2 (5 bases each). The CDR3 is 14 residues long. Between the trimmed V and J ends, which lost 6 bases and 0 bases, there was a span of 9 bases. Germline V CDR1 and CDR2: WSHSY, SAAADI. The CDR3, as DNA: TGCGCCAGCAGAATTGGGGGAGCCAAAAACATTCAGTACTTC. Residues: CASRIGGAKNIQYF.

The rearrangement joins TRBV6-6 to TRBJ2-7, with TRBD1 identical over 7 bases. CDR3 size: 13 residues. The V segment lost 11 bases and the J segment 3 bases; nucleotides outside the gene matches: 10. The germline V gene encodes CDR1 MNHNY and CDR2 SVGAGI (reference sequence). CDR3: CAAGQGQLYEQYF. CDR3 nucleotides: TGTGCCGCGGGCCAGGGACAGCTCTACGAGCAGTACTTC.

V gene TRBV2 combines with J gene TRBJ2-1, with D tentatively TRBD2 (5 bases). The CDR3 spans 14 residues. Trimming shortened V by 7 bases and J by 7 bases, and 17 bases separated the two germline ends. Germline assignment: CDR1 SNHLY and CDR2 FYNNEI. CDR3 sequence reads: CASTLSGSVNEQFF. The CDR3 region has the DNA TGTGCCAGCACTTTATCGGGATCTGTGAATGAGCAGTTCTTC.

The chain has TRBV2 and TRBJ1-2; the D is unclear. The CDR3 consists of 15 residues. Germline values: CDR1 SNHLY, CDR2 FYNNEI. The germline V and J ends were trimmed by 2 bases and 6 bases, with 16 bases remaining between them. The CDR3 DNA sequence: TGTGCCAGCAGTGAATCGGGCCGGATCGACAATGGCTACACCTTC. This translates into CASSESGRIDNGYTF.

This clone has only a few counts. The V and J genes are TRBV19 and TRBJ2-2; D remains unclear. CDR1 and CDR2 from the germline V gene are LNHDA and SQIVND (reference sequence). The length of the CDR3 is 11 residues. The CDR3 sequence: CAAASAGELFF. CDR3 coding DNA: TGTGCAGCAGCCAGTGCCGGGGAGCTGTTTTTT.

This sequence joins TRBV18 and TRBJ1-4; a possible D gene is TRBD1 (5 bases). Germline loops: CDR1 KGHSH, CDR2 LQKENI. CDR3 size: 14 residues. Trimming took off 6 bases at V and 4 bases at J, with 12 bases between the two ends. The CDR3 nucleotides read TGTGCCAGCTCGTCGACAGATAATAATGAAAAACTGTTTTTT. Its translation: CASSSTDNNEKLFF.

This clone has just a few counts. The CDR3 nucleotides are TGTGCCACCAGTTCGGGGGTGGGGGAACTGAACCAAGAGACCCAGTACTTC. Amino acid sequence: CATSSGVGELNQETQYF. J is TRBJ2-5 and V is TRBV24-1, with TRBD2 as a possible D gene (6 bases). V was pared by 6 bases and J by 0 bases, with 19 bases between. Germline lookup yields CDR1 KGHDR and CDR2 SFDVKD. The CDR3 covers 17 residues.